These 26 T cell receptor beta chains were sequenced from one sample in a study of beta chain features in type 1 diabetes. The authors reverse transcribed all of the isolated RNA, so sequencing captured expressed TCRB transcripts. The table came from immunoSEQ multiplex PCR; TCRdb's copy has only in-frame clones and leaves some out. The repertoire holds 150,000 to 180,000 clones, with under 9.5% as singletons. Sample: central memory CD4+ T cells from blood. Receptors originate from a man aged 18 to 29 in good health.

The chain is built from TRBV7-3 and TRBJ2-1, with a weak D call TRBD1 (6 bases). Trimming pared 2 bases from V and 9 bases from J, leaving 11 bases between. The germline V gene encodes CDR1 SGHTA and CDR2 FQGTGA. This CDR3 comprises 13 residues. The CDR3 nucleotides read TGTGCCAGCAGCTTACCAGGGGTTCCTGAGCAGTTCTTC. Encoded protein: CASSLPGVPEQFF.

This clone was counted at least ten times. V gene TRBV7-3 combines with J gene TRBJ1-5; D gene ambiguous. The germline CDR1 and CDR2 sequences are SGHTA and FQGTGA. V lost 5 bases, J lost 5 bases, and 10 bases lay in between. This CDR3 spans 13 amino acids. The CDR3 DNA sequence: TGTGCCAGCAGCCTCGGGTCTCATCAGCCCCAGCATTTT. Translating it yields CASSLGSHQPQHF.

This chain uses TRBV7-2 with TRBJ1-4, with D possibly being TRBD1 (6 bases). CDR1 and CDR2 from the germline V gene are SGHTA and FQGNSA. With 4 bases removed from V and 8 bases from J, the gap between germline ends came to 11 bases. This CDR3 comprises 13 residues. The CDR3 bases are TGTGCCAGCAGCTGGCACAGGGAGGAAAAACTGTTTTTT. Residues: CASSWHREEKLFF.

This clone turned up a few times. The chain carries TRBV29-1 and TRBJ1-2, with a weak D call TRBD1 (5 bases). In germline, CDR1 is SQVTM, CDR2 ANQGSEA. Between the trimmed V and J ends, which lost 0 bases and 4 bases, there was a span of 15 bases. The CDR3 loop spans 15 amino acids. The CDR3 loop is CSVEETAGLVYGYTF. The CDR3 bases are TGCAGCGTTGAAGAAACCGCAGGGCTAGTCTATGGCTACACCTTC.

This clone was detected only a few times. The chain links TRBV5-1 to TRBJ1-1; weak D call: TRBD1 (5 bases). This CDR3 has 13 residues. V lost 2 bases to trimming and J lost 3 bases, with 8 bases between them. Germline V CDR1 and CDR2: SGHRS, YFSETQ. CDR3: CASSFTGDTEAFF. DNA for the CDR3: TGCGCCAGCAGCTTTACGGGGGACACTGAAGCTTTCTTT.

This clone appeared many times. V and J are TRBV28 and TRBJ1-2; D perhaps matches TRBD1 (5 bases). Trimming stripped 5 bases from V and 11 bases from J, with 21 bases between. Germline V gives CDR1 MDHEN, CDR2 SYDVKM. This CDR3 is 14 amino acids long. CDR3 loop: CASSPHQSGERYTF. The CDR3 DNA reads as TGTGCCAGCAGTCCGCATCAATCGGGGGAGAGATACACCTTC.

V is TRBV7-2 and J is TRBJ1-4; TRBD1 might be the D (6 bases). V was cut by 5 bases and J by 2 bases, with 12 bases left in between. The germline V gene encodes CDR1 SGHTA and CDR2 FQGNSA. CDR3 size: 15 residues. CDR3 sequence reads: CASSPSGGTNEKLFF. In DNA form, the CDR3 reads TGTGCCAGCAGCCCTTCGGGGGGCACTAATGAAAAACTGTTTTTT. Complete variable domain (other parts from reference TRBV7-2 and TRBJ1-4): GAGVSQSPSNKVTEKGKDVELRCDPISGHTALYWYRQSLGQGLEFLIYFQGNSAPDKSGLPSDRFSAERTGGSVSTLTIQRTQQEDSAVYLCASSPSGGTNEKLFFGSGTQLSVL.

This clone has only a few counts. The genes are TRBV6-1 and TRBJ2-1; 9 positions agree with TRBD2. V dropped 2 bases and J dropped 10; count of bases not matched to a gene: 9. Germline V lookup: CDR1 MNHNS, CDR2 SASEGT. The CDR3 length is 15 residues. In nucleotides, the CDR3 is TGTGCCAGCAGTGAAATGGTAGCGGGGGCCCTAGAGCAGTTCTTC. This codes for CASSEMVAGALEQFF.

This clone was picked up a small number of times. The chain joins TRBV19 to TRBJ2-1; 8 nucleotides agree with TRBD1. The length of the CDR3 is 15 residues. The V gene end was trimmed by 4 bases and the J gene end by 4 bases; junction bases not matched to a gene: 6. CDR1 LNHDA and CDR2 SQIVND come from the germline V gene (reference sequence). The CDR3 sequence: CASSTQGAFYNEQFF. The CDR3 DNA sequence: TGTGCCAGTAGTACTCAGGGGGCGTTTTACAATGAGCAGTTCTTC. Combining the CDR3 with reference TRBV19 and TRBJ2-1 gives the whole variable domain DGGITQSPKYLFRKEGQNVTLSCEQNLNHDAMYWYRQDPGQGLRLIYYSQIVNDFQKGDIAEGYSVSREKKESFPLTVTSAQKNPTAFYLCASSTQGAFYNEQFFGPGTRLTVL.

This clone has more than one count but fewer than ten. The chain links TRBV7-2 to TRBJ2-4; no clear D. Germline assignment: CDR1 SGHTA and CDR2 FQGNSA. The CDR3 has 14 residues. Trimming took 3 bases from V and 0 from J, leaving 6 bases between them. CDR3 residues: CASSFPEAKNIQYF. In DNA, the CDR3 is TGTGCCAGCAGCTTTCCAGAAGCCAAAAACATTCAGTACTTC.

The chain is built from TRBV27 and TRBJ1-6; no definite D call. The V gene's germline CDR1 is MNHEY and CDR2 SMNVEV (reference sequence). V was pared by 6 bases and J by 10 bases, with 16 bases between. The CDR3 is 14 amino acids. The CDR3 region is CASRTWTSGSPLHF. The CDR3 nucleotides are TGTGCCAGCAGGACCTGGACTTCGGGATCACCCCTCCACTTT.

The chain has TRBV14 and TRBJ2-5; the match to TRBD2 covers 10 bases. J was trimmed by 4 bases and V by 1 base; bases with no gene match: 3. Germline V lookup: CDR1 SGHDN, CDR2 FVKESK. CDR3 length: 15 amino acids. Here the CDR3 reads CASSQVLAGAETQYF. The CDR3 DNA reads TGTGCCAGCAGCCAAGTTCTAGCGGGAGCAGAGACCCAGTACTTC.

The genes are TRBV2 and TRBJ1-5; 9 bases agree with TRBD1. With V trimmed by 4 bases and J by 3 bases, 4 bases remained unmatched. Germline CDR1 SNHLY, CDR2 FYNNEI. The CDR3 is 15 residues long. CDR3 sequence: CASSAGTGNNQPQHF. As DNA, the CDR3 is TGTGCCAGCAGTGCCGGGACAGGGAACAATCAGCCCCAGCATTTT. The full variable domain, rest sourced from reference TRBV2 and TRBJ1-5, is EPEVTQTPSHQVTQMGQEVILRCVPISNHLYFYWYRQILGQKVEFLVSFYNNEISEKSEIFDDQFSVERPDGSNFTLKIRSTKLEDSAMYFCASSAGTGNNQPQHFGDGTRLSIL.

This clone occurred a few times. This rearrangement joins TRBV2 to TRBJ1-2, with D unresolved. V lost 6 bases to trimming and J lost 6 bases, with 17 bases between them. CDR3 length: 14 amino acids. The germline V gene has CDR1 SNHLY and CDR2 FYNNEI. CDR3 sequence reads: CASRRVNSFNGYTF. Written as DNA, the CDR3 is TGTGCCAGCAGGAGGGTAAATTCGTTCAATGGCTACACCTTC.

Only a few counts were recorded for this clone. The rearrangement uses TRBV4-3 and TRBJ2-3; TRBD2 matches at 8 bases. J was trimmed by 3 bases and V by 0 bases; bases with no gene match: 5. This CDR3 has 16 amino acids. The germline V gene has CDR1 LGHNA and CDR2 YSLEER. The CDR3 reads CASSQEGAGATDTQYF. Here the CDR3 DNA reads TGCGCCAGCAGCCAAGAAGGAGCGGGGGCAACAGATACGCAGTATTTT.

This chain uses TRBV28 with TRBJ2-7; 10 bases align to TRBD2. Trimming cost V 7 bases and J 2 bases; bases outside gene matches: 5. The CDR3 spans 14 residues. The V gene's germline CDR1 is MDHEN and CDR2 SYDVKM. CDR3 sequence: CASTLGLAAYEQYF. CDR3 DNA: TGTGCCAGCACCCTCGGACTAGCGGCCTACGAGCAGTACTTC.

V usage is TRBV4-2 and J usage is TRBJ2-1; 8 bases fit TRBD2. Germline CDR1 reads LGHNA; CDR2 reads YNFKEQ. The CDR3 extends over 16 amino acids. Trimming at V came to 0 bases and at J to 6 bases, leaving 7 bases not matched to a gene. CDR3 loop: CASSQDPSGGVNEQFF. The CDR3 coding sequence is TGTGCCAGCAGCCAAGATCCCAGCGGGGGTGTCAATGAGCAGTTCTTC.

This chain's CDR3 is CASSQDVNRGPSNYGYTF. The CDR3 DNA reads TGTGCCAGCAGCCAAGACGTAAACAGGGGACCTTCTAACTATGGCTACACCTTC. J is TRBJ1-2 and V is TRBV5-4; 7 bases align to TRBD1. The CDR3 length is 18 residues. Per the germline V gene, CDR1 is SGHNT and CDR2 is YYREEE (reference sequence). The trim removed 4 bases at V and 0 bases at J, leaving 15 bases unmatched.

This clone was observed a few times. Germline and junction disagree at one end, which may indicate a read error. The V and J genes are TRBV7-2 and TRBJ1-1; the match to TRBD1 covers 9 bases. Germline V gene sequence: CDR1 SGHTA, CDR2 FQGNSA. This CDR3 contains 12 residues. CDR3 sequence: CASSLERGQGVF. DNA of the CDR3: TGTGCCAGCAGCTTAGAGAGGGGACAGGGTGTGTTT.

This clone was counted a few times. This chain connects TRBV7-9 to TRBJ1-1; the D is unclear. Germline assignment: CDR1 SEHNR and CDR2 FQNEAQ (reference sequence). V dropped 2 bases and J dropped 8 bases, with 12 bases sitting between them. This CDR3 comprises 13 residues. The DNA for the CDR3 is TGTGCCAGCAGCTTAAACAGTGGTCGAGAAGCTTTCTTT. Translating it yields CASSLNSGREAFF.

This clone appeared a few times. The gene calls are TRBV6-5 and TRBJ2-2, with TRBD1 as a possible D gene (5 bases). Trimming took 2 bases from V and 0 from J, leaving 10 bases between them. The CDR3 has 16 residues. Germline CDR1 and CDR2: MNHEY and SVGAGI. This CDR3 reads CASSYPPGTNTGELFF. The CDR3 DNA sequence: TGTGCCAGCAGTTACCCCCCAGGGACGAACACCGGGGAGCTGTTTTTT.

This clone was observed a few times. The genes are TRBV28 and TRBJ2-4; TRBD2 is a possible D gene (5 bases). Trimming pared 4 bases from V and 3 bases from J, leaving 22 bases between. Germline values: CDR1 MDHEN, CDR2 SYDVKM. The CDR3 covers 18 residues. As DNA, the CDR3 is TGTGCCAGCAGTTACTCTTCTTGGGATCCGCGGGTCAAAAACATTCAGTACTTC. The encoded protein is CASSYSSWDPRVKNIQYF.

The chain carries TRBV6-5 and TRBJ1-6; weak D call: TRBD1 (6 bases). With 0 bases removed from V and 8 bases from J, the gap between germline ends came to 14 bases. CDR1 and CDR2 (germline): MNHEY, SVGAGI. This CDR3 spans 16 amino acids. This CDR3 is CASSYSSGVGDSPLHF. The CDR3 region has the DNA TGTGCCAGCAGTTACTCATCAGGGGTCGGAGATTCACCCCTCCACTTT.

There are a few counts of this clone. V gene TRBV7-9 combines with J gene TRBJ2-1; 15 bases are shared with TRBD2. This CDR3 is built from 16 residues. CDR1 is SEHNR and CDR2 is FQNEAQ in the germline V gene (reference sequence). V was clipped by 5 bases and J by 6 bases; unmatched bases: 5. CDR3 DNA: TGTGCCAGCAGCCGCGAGGGACTAGCGGGAGGCAATGAGCAGTTCTTC. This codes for CASSREGLAGGNEQFF.

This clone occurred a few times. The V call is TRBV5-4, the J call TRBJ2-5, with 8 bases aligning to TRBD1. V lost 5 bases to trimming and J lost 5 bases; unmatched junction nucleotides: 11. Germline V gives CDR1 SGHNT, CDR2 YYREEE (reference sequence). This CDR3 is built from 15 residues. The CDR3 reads CASRPGQGSFETQYF. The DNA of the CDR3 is TGTGCCAGCAGACCTGGACAGGGTAGTTTCGAGACCCAGTACTTC.

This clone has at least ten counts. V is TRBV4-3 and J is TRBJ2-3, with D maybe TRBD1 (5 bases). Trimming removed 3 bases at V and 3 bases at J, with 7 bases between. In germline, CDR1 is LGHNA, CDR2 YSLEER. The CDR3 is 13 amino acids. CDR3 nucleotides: TGCGCCAGCAGCCAGAAGGGGACAGATACGCAGTATTTT. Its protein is CASSQKGTDTQYF.